This passage covers 7 T cell receptor beta chains from one sample sequenced in a study of T cells in Graves' hyperthyroidism and ophthalmopathy. The source material, RNA transcripts, was used to amplify TCR beta CDR3 regions. First-round RT-PCR with HTBI primers amplified the TCR CDR3 region. TCRdb re-called the multiplex PCR reads with MiXCR, one entry per CDR3 protein. The sample lists approximately 98,000 distinct CDR3 sequences, 40% seen once, with more than 8.5% in the top ten. Sequences were obtained from peripheral blood or thyroid tissue (not recorded which). The receptor source for this set is a woman in her twenties or thirties with Graves' hyperthyroidism.

With regard to this clonotype: This clone may be a read error of a much larger clone one base away. The chain has TRBV7-6 and TRBJ2-7; no clear D gene. Trimming removed 6 bases from V and 8 bases from J, with 17 bases in between. CDR1 is SGHVS, CDR2 FNYEAQ, per germline. The CDR3 is made up of 13 amino acids. The CDR3, as DNA: TGTGCCAGCAGTCTAGGGTGGAGATACAAGCAGTACGTC. It yields the protein CASSLGWRYKQYV.

This rearrangement joins TRBV7-8 to TRBJ2-7, with 8 bases fitting TRBD2. V was pared by 5 bases and J by 9 bases, with 15 bases of the junction left unmatched. Germline lookup yields CDR1 SGHVS and CDR2 FQNEAQ. CDR3 length: 15 residues. CDR3 sequence (DNA): TGTGCCAGCAGCGCACGGACTAGCTTGGGGTCCGGGCAGTACTTC. This sequence encodes CASSARTSLGSGQYF. The full variable domain, completed using reference TRBV7-8 and TRBJ2-7, is GAGVSQSPRYKVAKRGQDVALRCDPISGHVSLFWYQQALGQGPEFLTYFQNEAQLDKSGLPSDRFFAERPEGSVSTLKIQRTQQEDSAVYLCASSARTSLGSGQYFGPGTRLTVT.

Ten or more counts support this clonotype. The chain joins TRBV20-1 to TRBJ2-7; tentative D call: TRBD1 (6 bases). The V end lost 7 bases, the J end lost 3 bases, and 19 bases lay between the germline ends. The CDR3 has 14 residues. Germline CDR1 reads DFQATT; CDR2 reads SNEGSKA (reference sequence). The CDR3 loop is CSVASRDKDYEQYF. The CDR3 DNA reads TGCAGTGTTGCGTCCCGGGACAAGGACTACGAGCAGTACTTC.

The chain combines TRBV6-6 with TRBJ1-5, with D possibly TRBD1 on 5 matching bases. Trimming cost V 5 bases and J 9 bases, with 17 bases left between them. Per germline, CDR1 MNHNY and CDR2 SVGAGI (reference sequence). CDR3 length: 14 amino acids. CDR3 nucleotides: TGTGCCAGCAGTCTCGGGGGGGGGACCGGGCCCCAGCATTTT. Translated, it gives CASSLGGGTGPQHF.

As regards this clonotype: Mismatch with germline at one junction end may stem from a read error. This chain uses TRBV9 with TRBJ2-7; the match to TRBD2 covers 11 bases. Germline V lookup: CDR1 SGDLS, CDR2 YYNGEE. This CDR3 is built from 14 residues. The CDR3 sequence: CASSVGLADYVQYF. The CDR3 DNA follows: TGTGCCAGCAGCGTGGGACTAGCGGACTACGTGCAGTACTTC. The full variable domain, rest sourced from reference TRBV9 and TRBJ2-7, is DSGVTQTPKHLITATGQRVTLRCSPRSGDLSVYWYQQSLDQGLQFLIQYYNGEERAKGNILERFSAQQFPDLHSELNLSSLELGDSALYFCASSVGLADYVQYFGPGTRLTVT.

This clonotype has ten or more counts. This chain joins TRBV7-8 and TRBJ1-5; 7 bases match TRBD1. This CDR3 comprises 15 residues. With V trimmed by 5 bases and J by 5 bases, 9 bases remained unmatched. From germline, CDR1 is SGHVS and CDR2 FQNEAQ. The CDR3 bases are TGTGCCAGCAGCGCAGACAGGGACCCAGATCAGCCCCAGCATTTT. Protein: CASSADRDPDQPQHF.

This clonotype was detected a few times. The chain is built from TRBV12-3 or TRBV12-4 and TRBJ1-4, with D unclear. The CDR3 totals 17 residues. V lost 8 bases and J 8 bases, leaving 27 bases between the germline ends. Here the CDR3 reads CASSPPEGPPRREKLFF. The DNA of the CDR3 is TGTGCCAGCTCACCACCTGAAGGACCCCCCCGGAGAGAAAAACTGTTTTTT.